These 18 T cell receptor beta chains were sequenced from one sample in a study of beta chain features in type 1 diabetes. What was sequenced were expressed TCRB transcripts, since all of the isolated RNA had been reverse transcribed. Sequencing used immunoSEQ multiplex PCR; TCRdb keeps in-frame clones, though not all of them. The table lists about 140,000 clones, about a tenth of them singletons, with 0.65% in the top ten. Sequenced: central memory CD4+ T cells from blood. These receptor sequences come from a woman aged 40 to 55 in good health.

This clone appeared a few times. The chain combines TRBV6-5 with TRBJ1-1; D is perhaps TRBD1 (5 bases). The CDR3 covers 14 residues. Germline V gene lookup returns CDR1 MNHEY and CDR2 SVGAGI. Between the trimmed V and J ends, which lost 4 bases and 1 base, there was a span of 10 bases. The CDR3 sequence: CASSSGHSNTEAFF. DNA of the CDR3: TGTGCCAGCAGTTCCGGACATTCGAACACTGAAGCTTTCTTT.

This sequence joins TRBV9 and TRBJ1-2; D remains ambiguous. CDR1 and CDR2 from the germline V gene are SGDLS and YYNGEE. V was shortened by 4 bases and J by 9 bases, with 19 bases between the two germline ends. This CDR3 region has 14 residues. In DNA, the CDR3 is TGTGCCAGCAGCCTCAACCCGGGGAAAGGAAGCTACACCTTC. Its translation: CASSLNPGKGSYTF. Full variable domain (outside the CDR3, taken from reference TRBV9 and TRBJ1-2): DSGVTQTPKHLITATGQRVTLRCSPRSGDLSVYWYQQSLDQGLQFLIQYYNGEERAKGNILERFSAQQFPDLHSELNLSSLELGDSALYFCASSLNPGKGSYTFGSGTRLTVV.

This clone has just a few counts. This chain joins TRBV7-9 and TRBJ2-1; TRBD1 might be the D (6 bases). The germline V gene encodes CDR1 SEHNR and CDR2 FQNEAQ (reference sequence). Trimming left V 2 bases short and J 5 bases short, with 13 bases between. The CDR3 has 15 amino acids. CDR3 loop: CASSLTGQGNNEQFF. The CDR3 DNA follows: TGTGCCAGCAGCTTAACGGGACAAGGTAACAATGAGCAGTTCTTC. Drawing the rest from reference TRBV7-9 and TRBJ2-1, the complete variable domain is DTGVSQNPRHKITKRGQNVTFRCDPISEHNRLYWYRQTLGQGPEFLTYFQNEAQLEKSRLLSDRFSAERPKGSFSTLEIQRTEQGDSAMYLCASSLTGQGNNEQFFGPGTRLTVL.

V is TRBV12-5 and J is TRBJ2-4; weak D call: TRBD1 (6 bases). V lost 0 bases and J 2 bases, leaving 14 bases between the germline ends. The CDR3 extends over 17 amino acids. CDR1 LGHNT and CDR2 FRNRAP come from the germline V gene. This chain's CDR3 is CASGLVSGAQPKNIQYF. As DNA, the CDR3 is TGTGCTAGTGGTTTGGTGTCAGGGGCCCAGCCCAAAAACATTCAGTACTTC.

This clone showed up many times. This rearrangement joins TRBV2 to TRBJ1-6; TRBD1 matches 10 bases. After removal of 5 bases from V and 9 bases from J, the junction contained 7 bases not matched to a gene. The germline gives CDR1 SNHLY, CDR2 FYNNEI. This CDR3 comprises 15 residues. The CDR3 DNA follows: TGTGCCAGCAGTATTACCGGGACAGGGGTTTCACCCCTCCACTTT. Amino acid sequence: CASSITGTGVSPLHF.

There are a few counts of this clone. V and J are TRBV7-8 and TRBJ2-1; D unclear. Germline CDR1 SGHVS, CDR2 FQNEAQ. The V and J ends lost 4 bases and 0 bases respectively, with 7 bases between them. CDR3 length: 14 residues. This CDR3 is CASSSSSSYNEQFF. The CDR3 DNA follows: TGTGCCAGCAGCTCCTCCAGCTCCTACAATGAGCAGTTCTTC.

This clone was counted a few times. The chain has TRBV7-2 and TRBJ1-1; 9 bases fit TRBD1. Germline loops: CDR1 SGHTA, CDR2 FQGNSA. The CDR3 consists of 16 residues. Trimming removed 5 bases from V and 0 bases from J; junction bases left unmatched: 7. The CDR3 nucleotides are TGTGCCAGCAGCAAACTGACAGGGGGGCTGAACACTGAAGCTTTCTTT. This sequence encodes CASSKLTGGLNTEAFF.

The J gene is TRBJ1-1, the V gene TRBV10-3, with TRBD1 identical over 9 bases. After removal of 10 bases from V and 4 bases from J, the junction contained 10 bases not matched to a gene. The CDR3 runs 14 residues. Germline V gene data show CDR1 as ENHRY and CDR2 as SYGVKD. This CDR3 reads CASGRTGEATEAFF. CDR3 DNA sequence: TGTGCCAGCGGCCGGACAGGGGAGGCCACTGAAGCTTTCTTT.

This clone was picked up many times. This chain uses TRBV25-1 with TRBJ2-3; no definite D call. The CDR3 is made up of 11 amino acids. V gave up 7 bases and J gave up 2 bases, with 4 bases separating them. CDR1 MGHDK and CDR2 SYGVNS come from the germline V gene. The CDR3 region is CASTNTDTQYF. For the CDR3, the DNA is TGTGCCAGCACCAACACAGATACGCAGTATTTT. The whole variable domain, remainder taken from reference TRBV25-1 and TRBJ2-3, is EADIYQTPRYLVIGTGKKITLECSQTMGHDKMYWYQQDPGMELHLIHYSYGVNSTEKGDLSSESTVSRIRTEHFPLTLESARPSHTSQYLCASTNTDTQYFGPGTRLTVL.

This clone was recorded a few times. The chain combines TRBV6-1 with TRBJ1-1, with D possibly TRBD1 on 6 matching bases. Trimming stripped 5 bases from V and 1 base from J, with 11 bases between. CDR3 size: 14 residues. Per the germline V gene, CDR1 is MNHNS and CDR2 is SASEGT. The CDR3 DNA follows: TGTGCCAGCAGTCGGAACAGGGCGAACACTGAAGCTTTCTTT. It specifies CASSRNRANTEAFF.

A few counts support this clone. This chain connects TRBV10-2 to TRBJ1-1, with no clear D. Trimming shortened V by 5 bases and J by 0 bases, and 7 bases separated the two germline ends. Germline V lookup: CDR1 WSHSY, CDR2 SAAADI. The CDR3 has 13 residues. The chain's CDR3 is CASSSQMNTEAFF. CDR3 in DNA: TGCGCCAGCAGTTCACAGATGAACACTGAAGCTTTCTTT.

The gene calls are TRBV11-2 and TRBJ1-2; no firm D call. The length of the CDR3 is 16 residues. Germline assignment: CDR1 SGHAT and CDR2 FQNNGV. The germline V and J ends were trimmed by 2 bases and 3 bases, with 16 bases remaining between them. The CDR3 sequence: CASSLNTVLWDYGYTF. CDR3 in DNA: TGTGCCAGCAGCTTAAACACAGTCTTGTGGGACTATGGCTACACCTTC.

This clone has more than one count but fewer than ten. This sequence joins TRBV29-1 and TRBJ1-5, with D possibly being TRBD1 (5 bases). Germline CDR1 SQVTM, CDR2 ANQGSEA. The CDR3 extends over 13 amino acids. With 0 bases removed from V and 11 bases from J, the gap between germline ends came to 14 bases. The CDR3 DNA reads as TGCAGCGTTGAAGAGTCCGGCAGGGAAACCCAGCATTTT. This gives the protein CSVEESGRETQHF.

The J gene is TRBJ2-3, the V gene TRBV5-4, with D maybe TRBD2 (6 bases). The germline V gene has CDR1 SGHNT and CDR2 YYREEE (reference sequence). This CDR3 region has 14 residues. V was cut by 0 bases and J by 6 bases, with 11 bases left in between. DNA for the CDR3: TGTGCCAGCAGCTTGGTTACGGAGGGGGATACGCAGTATTTT. Amino acid sequence: CASSLVTEGDTQYF.

This chain connects TRBV5-1 to TRBJ2-7; a possible D gene is TRBD1 (6 bases). This CDR3 region has 14 residues. Trimming shortened V by 0 bases and J by 2 bases, and 9 bases separated the two germline ends. The germline V gene has CDR1 SGHRS and CDR2 YFSETQ. CDR3 protein: CASSLEPGAYEQYF. In DNA form, the CDR3 reads TGCGCCAGCAGCTTGGAGCCAGGGGCCTACGAGCAGTACTTC. The full variable domain, in which reference TRBV5-1 and TRBJ2-7 provide the parts outside the CDR3, is KAGVTQTPRYLIKTRGQQVTLSCSPISGHRSVSWYQQTPGQGLQFLFEYFSETQRNKGNFPGRFSGRQFSNSRSEMNVSTLELGDSALYLCASSLEPGAYEQYFGPGTRLTVT.

A remark on this clone: The junction and the germline gene differ at one end; a read error may be behind it. The chain couples TRBV6-1 to TRBJ2-5; 7 nucleotides match TRBD2. The CDR3 covers 19 residues. Germline V lookup: CDR1 MNHNS, CDR2 SASEGT. The CDR3 DNA reads as TGTGCCAGCAGTCAAGCCGGGACTAAGCGGGGACCCAAGGGAGAGACCCAGTACTTC. The encoded protein is CASSQAGTKRGPKGETQYF.

This clone has just a few counts. The rearrangement links TRBV19 to TRBJ2-7; the match to TRBD2 covers 12 bases. The CDR3 consists of 19 residues. Germline-derived CDR1 and CDR2 are LNHDA and SQIVND (reference sequence). V dropped 5 bases and J dropped 0; count of bases not matched to a gene: 14. CDR3 DNA: TGTGCCAGTAGTGTCCCCCTGGAGACTAGCGGGGGCTTCTCCTACGAGCAGTACTTC. Protein: CASSVPLETSGGFSYEQYF.

CDR3 amino acids: CASSPTHRGNTEAFF. Written as DNA, the CDR3 is TGTGCCAGTAGTCCGACTCACAGGGGGAACACTGAAGCTTTCTTT. The rearrangement uses TRBV19 and TRBJ1-1; 7 nucleotides match TRBD1. Trimming at V came to 5 bases and at J to 1 base, leaving 7 bases not matched to a gene. Germline CDR1 reads LNHDA; CDR2 reads SQIVND (reference sequence). The CDR3 contains 15 residues.